The source of this T cell receptor beta chain is a study of human T cells and chemical hapten exposure. Findings of the study overall: The formation of large CDR3 similarity clusters by expanded TCRs significantly exceeded that of controls.

Specified time point: patch test 1, 2 weeks after DPC sensitization. As for treatment: therapeutic diphenylcyclopropenone sensitization with weekly scalp DPC. Alopecia patients, 18 to 70 years old and DPC-suitable, served as donors. A single record per CDR3 protein comes from TCRdb applying MiXCR to the RACE reads. Seen here are about 120,000 distinct CDR3 sequences, roughly 13% observed once, and the top ten hold over 0.85%. This clonotype was counted at least ten times. The antigen remains unidentified. The starting material was whole blood, obtained in connection with sensitization to the hapten diphenylcyclopropenone (DPC). This TCR was sampled from a young man with alopecia areata. Some clones in this sample may be carry-over from other donors' samples.

CDR3 region: CASSFSSGSYEQYF. The CDR3 bases are TGTGCCAGCAGCTTCTCTAGCGGGTCCTACGAGCAGTACTTC. The chain carries TRBV7-8 and TRBJ2-7, with 8 nucleotides matching TRBD2. CDR3 length: 14 amino acids. The germline V gene encodes CDR1 SGHVS and CDR2 FQNEAQ. V shed 3 bases, J shed 1 base, and the junction held 2 bases outside the gene matches.